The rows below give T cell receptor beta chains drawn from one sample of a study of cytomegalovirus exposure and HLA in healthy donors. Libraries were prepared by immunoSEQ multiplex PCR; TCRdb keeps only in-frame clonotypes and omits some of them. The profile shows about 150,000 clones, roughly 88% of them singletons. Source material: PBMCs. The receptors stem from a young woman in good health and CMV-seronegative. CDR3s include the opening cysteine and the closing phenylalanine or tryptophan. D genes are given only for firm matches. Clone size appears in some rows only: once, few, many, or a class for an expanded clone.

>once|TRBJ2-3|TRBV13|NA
TGTGCCAGCAGGGGTCTCATAGCGGAGATCACAGATACGCAGTATTTT
CASRGLIAEITDTQYF
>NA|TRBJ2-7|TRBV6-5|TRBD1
TGTGCCACACGCCCCGACAGGGACATCTACGAGCAGTACTTC
CATRPDRDIYEQYF
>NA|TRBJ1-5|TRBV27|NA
TGTGCCAGCAGCGAAGGCCCCGGGACACCTAATCAGCCCCAGCATTTT
CASSEGPGTPNQPQHF
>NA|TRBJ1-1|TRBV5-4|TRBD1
TGTGCCAGCAGCTCAAGCACGGGACAGGGGTACTACACTGAAGCTTTCTTT
CASSSSTGQGYYTEAFF
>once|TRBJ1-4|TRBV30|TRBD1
TGTGCCTGGAGTGCCCCAGGGGGCGTTAGTGAAAAACTGTTTTTT
CAWSAPGGVSEKLFF
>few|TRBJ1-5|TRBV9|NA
TGTGCCAGCAGCCCCGGACAGCTAAACAATCAGCCCCAGCATTTT
CASSPGQLNNQPQHF
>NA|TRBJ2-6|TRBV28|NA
TGTGCCAGCACAGGGGCCGGGGCCAACGTCCTGACTTTC
CASTGAGANVLTF
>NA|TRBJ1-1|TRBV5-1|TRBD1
TGCGCCAGCACATGGGGAGACAGGGTAATGAACACTGAAGCTTTCTTT
CASTWGDRVMNTEAFF
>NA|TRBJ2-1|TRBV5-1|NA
TGCGCCAGCAGCTCCATGGCGGAGTCCTACAATGAGCAGTTCTTC
CASSSMAESYNEQFF
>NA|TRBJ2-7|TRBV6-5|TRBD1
TGTGCCAGCAGTTACGCCCGACAGGGATCCTACGAGCAGTACTTC
CASSYARQGSYEQYF
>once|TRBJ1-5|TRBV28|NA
TGTGCCACGAGGGACATTAGCAATCAGCCCCAGCATTTT
CATRDISNQPQHF
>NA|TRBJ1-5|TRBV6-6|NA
TGTGCCAGCAGTTACTCCTATCATGGCAATCAGCCCCAGCATTTT
CASSYSYHGNQPQHF
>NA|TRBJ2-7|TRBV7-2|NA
TGTGCCAGCAGCTTACACGGGACATTGGGGGCCGAGCAGTACTTC
CASSLHGTLGAEQYF
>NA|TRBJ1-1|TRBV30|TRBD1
TGTGCAGGGGGCTGGACTGAAGCTTTCTTT
CAGGWTEAFF
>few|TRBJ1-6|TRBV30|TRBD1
TGTGCCTGGAGTAGGCCGGGACAGGGATCACCCCTCCACTTT
CAWSRPGQGSPLHF